Following are 13 T cell receptor beta chains from one sample sequenced in a study of T cells in Graves' hyperthyroidism and ophthalmopathy. RNA transcripts yielded amplified TCR beta CDR3 regions. Researchers ran a first-round RT-PCR on the TCR CDR3 using the HTBI primer set. TCRdb reanalysed the multiplex PCR reads using MiXCR and keeps one entry per CDR3 protein. The profile covers 300,000 to 450,000 distinct CDR3 sequences, with more than 15% appearing a single time and about a quarter taken by the ten largest. The sample was blood. Every receptor here comes from a woman between 18 and 29 years old with Graves' hyperthyroidism that later progressed to Graves' ophthalmopathy.

This clonotype has ten or more counts. V gene TRBV6-1 combines with J gene TRBJ1-2, with a possible D match to TRBD1 (6 bases). V was pared by 4 bases and J by 8 bases, with 17 bases between. In germline, CDR1 is MNHNS, CDR2 SASEGT. The CDR3 totals 14 residues. The CDR3 sequence: CASSGGLQGRGYTF. Written as DNA, the CDR3 is TGTGCCAGCAGTGGCGGTTTACAGGGTCGAGGCTACACCTTC.

This clonotype was picked up a small number of times. The J gene is TRBJ2-7, the V gene TRBV19; D is unclear. CDR3 length equals 18 residues. V dropped 6 bases and J dropped 0 bases, with 24 bases sitting between them. Germline V gene data show CDR1 as LNHDA and CDR2 as SQIVND (reference sequence). CDR3 residues: CASSAEAPDPESSYEQYF. CDR3 nucleotide sequence: TGTGCCAGTAGCGCCGAGGCACCCGATCCCGAAAGCTCCTACGAGCAGTACTTC.

V is TRBV7-9 and J is TRBJ2-7; D might be TRBD2 (6 bases). The germline gives CDR1 SEHNR, CDR2 FQNEAQ (reference sequence). V shed 4 bases and J shed 0 bases, with 10 bases lying between them. CDR3 length: 14 residues. DNA for the CDR3: TGTGCCAGCAGCTCGACTAGGAGCTCCTACGAGCAGTACTTC. Translating it yields CASSSTRSSYEQYF.

The chain has TRBV20-1 and TRBJ2-2; TRBD2 matches 8 bases. The V segment lost 0 bases and the J segment 5 bases; nucleotides outside the gene matches: 8. The CDR3 totals 16 residues. Germline values: CDR1 DFQATT, CDR2 SNEGSKA (reference sequence). The CDR3 bases are TGCAGTGCTAGAGATCTCGGAGCGGGAGAGACCGGGGAGCTGTTTTTT. This encodes CSARDLGAGETGELFF.

The CDR3 sequence is CASSEFGGAGYTF. CDR3 sequence (DNA): TGTGCCAGCAGTGAATTTGGGGGAGCTGGCTACACCTTC. This sequence joins TRBV6-1 and TRBJ1-2; D may be TRBD1 (5 bases). V lost 2 bases and J 7 bases, leaving 11 bases between the germline ends. Germline assignment: CDR1 MNHNS and CDR2 SASEGT. CDR3 size: 13 residues.

This clonotype was seen ten or more times. The rearrangement links TRBV27 to TRBJ2-7, with a possible D match to TRBD1 (6 bases). CDR1 and CDR2 from the germline V gene are MNHEY and SMNVEV (reference sequence). Trimming removed 8 bases at V and 1 base at J, with 12 bases between. The CDR3 runs to 13 residues. CDR3 nucleotide sequence: TGTGCCAGCCAGGGGATTGGGTCCTACGAGCAGTACTTC. Protein: CASQGIGSYEQYF.

Worth noting for this clonotype: This sequence may be a read error, since a much larger clone differs from it by one base. The chain has TRBV6-1 and TRBJ2-7; 8 bases are a match to TRBD1. Germline loops: CDR1 MNHNS, CDR2 SASEGT. The CDR3 covers 15 residues. In DNA form, the CDR3 reads TGTGTCAGCAGTCGAGGACAGGGTGGCCCCTACGAGCAGTACTTC. Encoded protein: CVSSRGQGGPYEQYF.

This clonotype was counted ten times or more. Here the CDR3 reads CSALQETQYF. The CDR3 bases are TGCAGTGCTCTTCAAGAGACCCAGTACTTC. The chain carries TRBV20-1 and TRBJ2-5, with D uncertain. Between the trimmed V and J ends, which lost 5 bases and 2 bases, there was a span of 3 bases. CDR1 is DFQATT and CDR2 is SNEGSKA in the germline V gene (reference sequence). CDR3 length: 10 amino acids.

In its sample, this clonotype was seen a few times. V usage is TRBV5-1 and J usage is TRBJ2-2; 9 nucleotides align to TRBD2. The germline CDR1 and CDR2 sequences are SGHRS and YFSETQ. CDR3 length: 18 residues. The V gene end was trimmed by 0 bases and the J gene end by 6 bases; junction bases not matched to a gene: 12. The CDR3 nucleotides read TGCGCCAGCAGCTTGGTCGGTAGCGGGAGCTCGGTACCCGGGGAGCTGTTTTTT. It translates to CASSLVGSGSSVPGELFF.

This clonotype was picked up many times. This chain's CDR3 is CASSSYRDIAKNIQYF. The CDR3 nucleotides are TGTGCCAGCAGCTCATACAGGGATATAGCCAAAAACATTCAGTACTTC. The chain carries TRBV5-6 and TRBJ2-4; D is possibly TRBD1 (6 bases). Germline V gene data show CDR1 as SGHDT and CDR2 as YYEEEE. With 3 bases removed from V and 0 bases from J, the gap between germline ends came to 13 bases. This CDR3 is built from 16 residues. Full variable domain (missing parts from reference TRBV5-6 and TRBJ2-4): DAGVTQSPTHLIKTRGQQVTLRCSPKSGHDTVSWYQQALGQGPQFIFQYYEEEERQRGNFPDRFSGHQFPNYSSELNVNALLLGDSALYLCASSSYRDIAKNIQYFGAGTRLSVL.

This clonotype turned up a few times. Given the absence of the conserved phenylalanine or tryptophan at the CDR3 end, a read error is likely. The DNA is left out, because the CDR3 cannot be placed on it with certainty; the CDR3 is given as TCRdb lists it. The rearrangement joins TRBV2 to TRBJ1-2. The CDR3 adds up to 13 amino acids, both ends counted. CDR1 is SNHLY, CDR2 FYNNEI, per germline. The CDR3 reads CASSDREAHHNRV.

Of note for this clonotype: This may be a read error, as it is one base from a much larger clone. The gene calls are TRBV18 and TRBJ2-5; 7 bases agree with TRBD1. The CDR3 has 14 residues. The germline V gene encodes CDR1 KGHSH and CDR2 LQKENI. The CDR3 coding sequence is TGTGCCAGCTCATCTAAAGGGGGCGACGAGACCCAGTGCTTC. Translating gives CASSSKGGDETQCF.

The chain is built from TRBV5-5 and TRBJ2-4, with D hard to call. V lost 0 bases, J lost 7 bases, and 5 bases lay in between. The CDR3 covers 12 residues. Germline V gene sequence: CDR1 SGHKS, CDR2 YYEKEE (reference sequence). The chain's CDR3 is CASSLVGNIQYF. The CDR3 nucleotides read TGTGCCAGCAGCTTGGTGGGGAACATTCAGTACTTC.